This T cell receptor (beta chain) stems from a study of regulatory T cells in long-lasting Graves disease. Indicated time point: newly diagnosed GD, antithyroid drugs for less than 3 months. From PBMCs, RNA was extracted and then used to make the TCR library. Germline V gene lookup returns CDR1 MDHEN and CDR2 SYDVKM. The CDR3 is made up of 17 amino acids. The trim removed 3 bases at V and 3 bases at J, leaving 6 bases unmatched. With iRepertoire HTBI primers and Arm-PCR of CDR3 regions, TCR beta libraries were built. TCRdb re-derived calls from the multiplex PCR reads in MiXCR, one entry per CDR3 protein. The sample lists about 430,000 distinct CDR3 sequences, 15% occurring once. The same sample was also studied in work on T cells in Graves' hyperthyroidism and ophthalmopathy.

The TCR comes from a woman between 35 and 50 years old with Graves disease. The specimen comprised peripheral blood mononuclear cells (PBMCs), sampled at new diagnosis, from a patient treated with antithyroid drugs. The genes are TRBV28 and TRBJ2-6, with 9 bases fitting TRBD2. The chain's CDR3 is CASSFGRGGFGANVLTF. Written as DNA, the CDR3 is TGTGCCAGCAGTTTCGGGCGGGGGGGTTTTGGGGCCAACGTCCTGACTTTC.